This note documents a single T cell receptor beta chain sequence. In germline, CDR1 is MRHNA, CDR2 SNTAGT. This CDR3 has 14 residues. This entry comes from a study of monozygotic twins with inflammatory bowel disease. From its re-call of the 5' RACE reads, TCRdb lists each CDR3 protein once, without DNA. This sample lists some 400,000 distinct CDR3 sequences; its ten largest clones have 2.4%. The receptor was derived from a human donor with ulcerative colitis or Crohn's disease, or a healthy co-twin of an affected twin (not recorded which). The chain links TRBV6-4 to TRBJ1-2; TCRdb lists TRBD1, though no DNA is available to test this call. The sample consisted of blood. CDR3 residues: CASRKDRGVGGYTF.